This is a list of T cell receptor beta chains from one sample in a study of T cell changes during pregnancy in multiple sclerosis. TCRdb's table, derived via immunoSEQ multiplex PCR, lists solely in-frame clones and lacks some. The sample lists fewer than 50,000 clones; about 90% were seen once. The sequencing used CD8+ T cells from peripheral blood mononuclear cells, collected after pregnancy. The receptors were sampled from a female donor with multiple sclerosis, enrolled in a pregnancy study. Both conserved end residues are part of each CDR3.

J gene	V gene	CDR3 protein
TRBJ2-7	TRBV29-1	CSVLGGIWYEQYF
TRBJ1-6	TRBV6-6	CASSWTTGADSPLHF
TRBJ1-1	TRBV7-8	CASSLGGPEAFF
TRBJ1-2	TRBV7-8	CASSLAQTSYGYTF
TRBJ1-1	TRBV7-8	CASSLSQVEAFF
TRBJ2-1	TRBV5-8	CASSATDASVDEQFF
TRBJ2-5	TRBV29-1	CSVESGTGASETQYF
TRBJ1-2	TRBV7-3	CASSPSGGVGGYTF
TRBJ2-1	TRBV4-2	CASSQGTSGSDEQFF
TRBJ2-7	TRBV7-5	CARSLDRCLDCYEQYF
TRBJ2-5	TRBV12-5	CASGDGTPPAETQYF
TRBJ1-1	TRBV5-1	CASSLVGQEAFF
TRBJ1-2	TRBV2	CASSAEGEGYGYTF
TRBJ2-2	TRBV19	CASSIGSGGNTGELFF
TRBJ2-7	TRBV7-8	CASSLDLGTTYEQYF
TRBJ2-1	TRBV18	CASSPGGTFQNEQFF
TRBJ1-2	TRBV7-9	CASSPSVLDRVWGYTF
TRBJ2-7	TRBV27	CASSLGAAYEQYF
TRBJ1-5	TRBV27	CASSAYSNQPQHF
TRBJ1-5	TRBV6-1	CASSGTPGQGGQPQHF
TRBJ1-2	TRBV30	CAWSAIDTDYGYTF
TRBJ2-5	TRBV11-1	CASSFSRLAEETQYF
TRBJ2-1	TRBV13	CASRPGGYNEQFF
TRBJ1-5	TRBV25-1	CASSLGGEQPQHF
TRBJ2-1	TRBV29-1	CSVEVPGEHSYNEQFF
TRBJ1-3	TRBV13	CASRSGTGSWAGGNTIYF
TRBJ2-5	TRBV6-5	CASSYLGRGETQYF
TRBJ2-4	TRBV4-1	CASSRAGVVNIQYF
TRBJ1-3	TRBV6-6	CASTPTGNTIYF
TRBJ1-5	TRBV2	CASSSDRGRNQPQHF
TRBJ1-6	TRBV27	CASTALRGNYFTNSPLHF
TRBJ2-7	TRBV15	CATRGTASYEQYF
TRBJ2-3	TRBV4-2	CASSQKGPHRQGPDTQYF
TRBJ2-1	TRBV6-5	CASGVGYNEQFF
TRBJ2-1	TRBV4-1	CASSQDPAGGYYNEQFF
TRBJ2-4	TRBV29-1	CSVEDHTGRNIQYF
TRBJ2-3	TRBV7-2	CASSLDRTDHLDTQYF
TRBJ1-3	TRBV18	CASSLTSAGAKGTGNTIYF
TRBJ2-7	TRBV5-1	CASSSLEGGSEQYF
TRBJ2-1	TRBV30	CAFPVEGDYNEQFF
TRBJ2-5	TRBV6-1	CASSEGLAGGNGAEETQYF
TRBJ2-7	TRBV13	CASSLAEGGPSYEQYF
TRBJ1-4	TRBV4-2	CASSQGEEKLFF
TRBJ1-2	TRBV11-3	CASSSHATGNNYGYTF
TRBJ2-1	TRBV5-3	CARSIGTGGHPYNEQFF
TRBJ2-5	TRBV5-1	CASSLIPRGQETQYF
TRBJ2-1	TRBV2	CASSGTSGGLRNEQFF
TRBJ2-7	TRBV11-2	CASSLRRNEQYF
TRBJ2-7	TRBV29-1	CSVEGLHSYEQYF
TRBJ2-5	TRBV18	CASSPIARQETQYF
TRBJ2-3	TRBV28	CASSLKGQGQYF
TRBJ1-4	TRBV15	CATSRDRGSEKLFF
TRBJ1-2	TRBV6-1	CASTSDIYGYTF